The clone carrying this T cell receptor (beta chain) appeared once. The sample originates from a study of blood T cell repertoires in COVID-19. Background on the study: PBMCs, B-cell-depleted T cells, or T cells provided the cDNA or gDNA that made up the material.

V shed 3 bases and J shed 0 bases, with 21 bases lying between them. The CDR3 has 19 residues. The germline gives CDR1 GTSNPN, CDR2 SVGIG (reference sequence). Generated by immunoSEQ multiplex PCR, the TCRdb table keeps only in-frame clones and is missing some. Of 250,000 to 300,000 clones detected, 84% appear once; the ten largest clones hold approximately 4.3%. Ages ranged from about 18 to 89 years, with residence in 20 to 30 US areas. V is TRBV30 and J is TRBJ2-6; D might be TRBD1 (6 bases). The sequenced material came from PBMCs or T cells enriched from blood (not recorded which). This sequence was found in a man aged 25-40 years with acute COVID-19. CDR3 coding DNA: TGTGCCTGGAGCCCCCACGTAGGGGGACCTTTCTCTGGGGCCAACGTCCTGACTTTC. As protein: CAWSPHVGGPFSGANVLTF. Combining the CDR3 with reference TRBV30 and TRBJ2-6 gives the whole variable domain SQTIHQWPATLVQPVGSPLSLECTVEGTSNPNLYWYRQAAGRGLQLLFYSVGIGQISSEVPQNLSASRPQDRQFILSSKKLLLSDSGFYLCAWSPHVGGPFSGANVLTFGAGSRLTVL.